The clone carrying this T cell receptor beta chain was seen a few times. Its cognate antigen is unknown. These data belong to a study of human T cells and chemical hapten exposure. For the study at large: The study patch tested 0.01% DPC on the upper back and read results at 6 days.

The time point here: patch test 1, 2 weeks after DPC sensitization. Treatment noted: therapeutic diphenylcyclopropenone sensitization with weekly scalp DPC. Only after blood had been drawn was each patch test applied. With 6 bases clipped from V and 6 bases from J, the junction kept 6 bases outside the gene matches. The CDR3 runs to 14 residues. Per the germline V gene, CDR1 is MNHNS and CDR2 is SASEGT. In the original workflow: Sequenced samples showed a median of roughly 99,000 TCRs each, with counts running from around 25,000 to 690,000. One entry per CDR3 protein results from TCRdb running MiXCR on the RACE reads. Here the V and J calls rest on TCRdb's processing, not on the authors' analysis. This table has roughly 98,000 distinct CDR3 sequences, around 12% appearing once. Whole-study results and caveats: The number of TCRs over 1 in 1000 frequency stayed unchanged after DPC.

This TCR was recovered from a woman aged 40-49 years with alopecia areata. Some clones in this sample may be carry-over from other donors' samples. The V and J genes are TRBV6-1 and TRBJ2-4; 9 positions match TRBD1. Source: whole blood, taken in connection with sensitization to the hapten diphenylcyclopropenone (DPC). In DNA form, the CDR3 reads TGTGCCAGCAGGAGGGACAGGGCCCCAAACATTCAGTACTTC. Amino acid sequence: CASRRDRAPNIQYF.